Below, 11 T cell receptor beta chains from the same sample are listed, as sequenced in a study of T-cell memory formation after mild COVID-19. A single record per CDR3 protein comes from TCRdb applying MiXCR to the 5' RACE reads. The table shows a few hundred thousand distinct CDR3 sequences, with roughly an eighth occurring only once. The sample comprised PBMCs or a T cell subset sorted from them (not recorded which). The receptor source for this set is a young man who had mild COVID-19 (a few samples of this study predate the infection). Cell type and time point are not known.

This clonotype showed up many times. The rearrangement uses TRBV7-2 and TRBJ1-1; weak D call: TRBD1 (5 bases). V shed 5 bases and J shed 6 bases, with 13 bases lying between them. CDR1 is SGHTA, CDR2 FQGNSA, per germline. The CDR3 sequence is 13 residues long. The CDR3: CASSKWGGAEAFF. The CDR3 DNA follows: TGTGCCAGCAGCAAGTGGGGAGGGGCTGAAGCTTTCTTT.

This clonotype was seen a handful of times. The chain is built from TRBV6-5 and TRBJ2-7; 10 nucleotides align to TRBD1. V lost 0 bases to trimming and J lost 3 bases; unmatched junction nucleotides: 2. CDR3 length: 15 amino acids. The germline V gene encodes CDR1 MNHEY and CDR2 SVGAGI. The CDR3 DNA reads as TGTGCCAGCAGTTACTCGACAGGGGGCGGCTACGAGCAGTACTTC. This sequence encodes CASSYSTGGGYEQYF.

CDR3 region: CSARTSGHNSPLHF. The CDR3 DNA sequence: TGCAGTGCTAGGACCTCCGGGCATAATTCACCCCTCCACTTT. This chain connects TRBV20-1 to TRBJ1-6; D unclear. The ends were cut back, 3 bases at V and 5 bases at J, with 11 bases in the middle. Germline CDR1 DFQATT, CDR2 SNEGSKA (reference sequence). This CDR3 is 14 amino acids long.

This chain uses TRBV10-3 with TRBJ1-1; 9 bases are shared with TRBD1. The CDR3 covers 12 residues. Germline V gene data show CDR1 as ENHRY and CDR2 as SYGVKD. The J segment lost 11 bases and the V segment lost 6 bases, leaving 7 bases of the junction unmatched. The CDR3 nucleotides read TGTGCCATCAGCCGGGACAGGGAGCGGGCTTTCTTT. Protein product: CAISRDRERAFF.

V gene TRBV6-6 combines with J gene TRBJ2-5; maybe TRBD2 (7 bases). Germline lookup yields CDR1 MNHNY and CDR2 SVGAGI (reference sequence). This CDR3 comprises 15 residues. V was pared by 5 bases and J by 5 bases, with 18 bases between. CDR3 residues: CASSRRAGARETQYF. DNA for the CDR3: TGTGCCAGCAGTAGGAGGGCGGGGGCGCGGGAGACCCAGTACTTC.

This clonotype came up a few times. V is TRBV6-2 or TRBV6-3 and J is TRBJ1-1; 8 nucleotides align to TRBD1. The CDR3 consists of 12 residues. The germline V gene has CDR1 MNHEY and CDR2 SVGEGT. V lost 5 bases and J lost 7; bases outside the gene matches: 3. The CDR3 is CASSEQGDEAFF. The CDR3 coding sequence is TGTGCCAGCAGTGAACAGGGGGATGAAGCTTTCTTT.

Ten or more counts support this clonotype. The chain employs TRBV12-3 or TRBV12-4 and TRBJ1-5, with D maybe TRBD1 (6 bases). V lost 4 bases, J lost 0 bases, and 10 bases lay in between. The CDR3 is 15 amino acids. This CDR3 is CASSWTANSNQPQHF. Here the CDR3 DNA reads TGTGCCAGCAGTTGGACAGCTAATAGCAATCAGCCCCAGCATTTT.

This clonotype was seen only a few times. The chain uses TRBV29-1 and TRBJ1-5; D not certain. The germline gives CDR1 SQVTM, CDR2 ANQGSEA. The CDR3 loop spans 12 amino acids. The germline V and J ends were trimmed by 4 bases and 6 bases, with 10 bases remaining between them. The CDR3 here is CSVGEVGQPQHF. CDR3 DNA sequence: TGCAGCGTTGGGGAGGTTGGTCAGCCCCAGCATTTT. The full variable domain, its missing parts supplied by reference TRBV29-1 and TRBJ1-5, is SAVISQKPSRDICQRGTSLTIQCQVDSQVTMMFWYRQQPGQSLTLIATANQGSEATYESGFVIDKFPISRPNLTFSTLTVSNMSPEDSSIYLCSVGEVGQPQHFGDGTRLSIL.

J is TRBJ2-5 and V is TRBV7-2; 7 bases are shared with TRBD2. Trimming removed 11 bases from V and 1 base from J; junction bases left unmatched: 10. The CDR3 loop spans 14 amino acids. Germline CDR1 and CDR2: SGHTA and FQGNSA. The CDR3 protein is CASCSQRGQETQYF. CDR3 coding DNA: TGTGCCTCCTGTTCCCAGCGGGGCCAAGAGACCCAGTACTTC.

There are a few counts of this clonotype. The chain combines TRBV3-1 with TRBJ2-4; TRBD1 matches at 7 bases. Germline V gives CDR1 LGHDT, CDR2 YNNKEL (reference sequence). The CDR3 consists of 17 residues. Losses at the gene ends were 1 base for V and 4 bases for J; bases not matched to a gene: 10. The CDR3 sequence is CASSQVVDTGQKNIQYF. As DNA, the CDR3 is TGTGCCAGCAGCCAAGTCGTGGATACGGGACAGAAAAACATTCAGTACTTC.

V usage is TRBV5-1 and J usage is TRBJ2-7, with D perhaps TRBD2 (6 bases). The ends were cut back, 5 bases at V and 2 bases at J, with 11 bases in the middle. This CDR3 is built from 13 residues. Germline V lookup: CDR1 SGHRS, CDR2 YFSETQ. The CDR3 loop reads CASREGQTYEQYF. In nucleotides, the CDR3 is TGCGCCAGCAGGGAGGGGCAAACCTACGAGCAGTACTTC.